The TCR beta chain described here comes from a study of blood T cell repertoires in COVID-19. Only in-frame clones appear in the TCRdb table, and some are missing; sequencing was by immunoSEQ multiplex PCR. The sample carries 150,000 or so clones, approximately 90% recorded once. CDR1 and CDR2 from the germline V gene are SGDLS and YYNGEE. V dropped 0 bases and J dropped 6 bases, with 9 bases sitting between them. CDR3 size: 14 residues. The sample taken for sequencing was peripheral blood. The TCR sequence derives from a man aged 55 to 70 with active or convalescent COVID-19. V usage is TRBV9 and J usage is TRBJ2-2; D remains ambiguous. CDR3 coding DNA: TGTGCCAGCAGCGTAGGAGGTAGCCCCGGGGAGCTGTTTTTT. It specifies CASSVGGSPGELFF.